The 6 T cell receptor beta chains given below trace back to one sample, sequenced in a study of shared clonotypes between healthy human individuals. Profiling relied on immunoSEQ multiplex PCR, and the TCRdb table lists in-frame clones only, not all of them. The data show under 1,100,000 clones, roughly 70% seen once. The sequenced material came from memory CD4+ T cells sorted from blood. As to subset: CD45RA-negative fraction. Every receptor here comes from a man aged 18 to 30 in good health.

This rearrangement joins TRBV5-1 to TRBJ1-3; D not resolved. From germline, CDR1 is SGHRS and CDR2 YFSETQ. V was shortened by 4 bases and J by 0 bases, with 11 bases between the two germline ends. The CDR3 contains 15 residues. The CDR3 DNA sequence: TGCGCCAGCAGCCCTACTTTGGTCTCTGGAAACACCATATATTTT. Its translation: CASSPTLVSGNTIYF.

This clone was seen more than once but under ten times. This chain links TRBV6-5 with TRBJ2-5, with D perhaps TRBD2 (6 bases). V was cut by 6 bases and J by 1 base, with 15 bases left in between. Germline CDR1 is MNHEY and CDR2 is SVGAGI. This CDR3 is built from 15 residues. This CDR3 is CASRKRLETQETQYF. CDR3 in DNA: TGTGCCAGCAGGAAGAGACTAGAAACCCAAGAGACCCAGTACTTC.

The chain is built from TRBV6-6 and TRBJ1-5; 7 bases fit TRBD1. J was trimmed by 0 bases and V by 4 bases; bases with no gene match: 3. This CDR3 has 15 residues. Germline assignment: CDR1 MNHNY and CDR2 SVGAGI (reference sequence). The CDR3 DNA reads as TGTGCCAGCAGTTCGACAGGGTATAGCAATCAGCCCCAGCATTTT. This sequence encodes CASSSTGYSNQPQHF.

Concerning this clone itself: This may stem from a read error, because a much larger clone lies one nucleotide away. The V call is TRBV7-6, the J call TRBJ2-5; D unclear. Trimming left V 3 bases short and J 2 bases short, with 7 bases between. The CDR3 length is 13 residues. Germline V gene data show CDR1 as SGHVS and CDR2 as FNYEAQ. This CDR3 reads CASSFRFQETQYF. CDR3 nucleotides: TGTGCCAGCAGCTTTAGGTTTCAAGAGACCCAGTACTTC.

This chain connects TRBV30 to TRBJ1-2; 8 positions match TRBD1. The V gene's germline CDR1 is GTSNPN and CDR2 SVGIG (reference sequence). This CDR3 region has 12 residues. Trimming removed 0 bases from V and 8 bases from J; junction bases left unmatched: 2. CDR3 region: CAWSVDRGGYTF. CDR3 DNA sequence: TGTGCCTGGAGTGTAGACAGGGGAGGCTACACCTTC.

This clone was seen more than once but under ten times. The rearrangement links TRBV21-1 to TRBJ1-5; the table calls TRBD1, which could not be checked here. TRBV21-1 is given as a pseudogene. This CDR3 is built from 19 residues. CDR3 DNA: TGTGCCAGCAGCGAGGACTTCATTGGGGACAATTATAGCAATCAGCCCCAGCATTTT. As protein: CASSEDFIGDNYSNQPQHF.